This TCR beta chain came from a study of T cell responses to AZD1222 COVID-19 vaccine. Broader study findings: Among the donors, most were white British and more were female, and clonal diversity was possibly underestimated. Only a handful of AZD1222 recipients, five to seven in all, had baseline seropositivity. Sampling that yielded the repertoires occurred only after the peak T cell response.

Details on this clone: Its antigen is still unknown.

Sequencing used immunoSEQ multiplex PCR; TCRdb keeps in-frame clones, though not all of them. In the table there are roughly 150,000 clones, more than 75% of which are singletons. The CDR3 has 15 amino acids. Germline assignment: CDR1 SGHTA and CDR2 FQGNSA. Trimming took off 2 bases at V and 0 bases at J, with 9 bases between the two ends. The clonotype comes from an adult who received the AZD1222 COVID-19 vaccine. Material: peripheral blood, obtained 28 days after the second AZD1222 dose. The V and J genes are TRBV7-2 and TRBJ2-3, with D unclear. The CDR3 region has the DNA TGTGCCAGCAGCTTATCCCTGGGGAGCACAGATACGCAGTATTTT. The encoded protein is CASSLSLGSTDTQYF.